What follows are 6 T cell receptor beta chains derived from one specimen sequenced in a study of follicular helper T cells after annual influenza vaccination. Specified time point: 2015-2016 season, pre-vaccination. Generated by immunoSEQ multiplex PCR, the TCRdb table keeps only in-frame clones and is missing some. The sample contains more than 8,500 clones, 65% to 85% of which appear only once. The starting material was CXCR5+ CD38- circulating T follicular helper cells from blood, obtained on the day of influenza vaccination. Subset: circulating Tfh, non-naive CD4+CXCR5+PD-1+ (ICOS+CD38+ or ICOS-CD38-). The source is an adult who received the influenza vaccine.

Written as DNA, the CDR3 is TGTGCCAGCACCGGGACTAGCCACGAGCAGTACTTC. This translates into CASTGTSHEQYF. The rearrangement uses TRBV6-1 and TRBJ2-7; 9 bases agree with TRBD2. V lost 7 bases, J lost 5 bases, and 3 bases stayed unmatched. The germline V gene has CDR1 MNHNS and CDR2 SASEGT. The CDR3 is 12 residues long.

The rearrangement uses TRBV5-5 and TRBJ2-3; 8 bases fit TRBD2. J gave up 1 base and V 0 bases, and 4 bases lay outside the gene matches. Germline V gene sequence: CDR1 SGHKS, CDR2 YYEKEE (reference sequence). The CDR3 sequence is 16 residues long. The CDR3 sequence is CASSLAGAGGTDTQYF. DNA for the CDR3: TGTGCCAGCAGCTTGGCCGGAGCGGGAGGCACAGATACGCAGTATTTT.

The V and J genes are TRBV6-5 and TRBJ2-1; perhaps D is TRBD1 or TRBD2 (5 bases each). Per the germline V gene, CDR1 is MNHEY and CDR2 is SVGAGI. V was pared by 2 bases and J by 3 bases, with 8 bases between. This CDR3 has 14 amino acids. CDR3 sequence: CASSYGGDYNEQFF. In nucleotides, the CDR3 is TGTGCCAGCAGTTACGGGGGAGACTACAATGAGCAGTTCTTC.

The chain uses TRBV7-8 and TRBJ1-4; TRBD1 agrees at 10 bases. The V gene end was trimmed by 5 bases and the J gene end by 7 bases; junction bases not matched to a gene: 22. This CDR3 comprises 20 residues. Germline values: CDR1 SGHVS, CDR2 FQNEAQ. The CDR3 DNA reads as TGTGCCAGCAGCACCAAAGGTCGGGGACAGGGGATGGTATTGGGTGAAAAACTGTTTTTT. Amino acid sequence: CASSTKGRGQGMVLGEKLFF. The full variable domain, in which reference TRBV7-8 and TRBJ1-4 provide the parts outside the CDR3, is GAGVSQSPRYKVAKRGQDVALRCDPISGHVSLFWYQQALGQGPEFLTYFQNEAQLDKSGLPSDRFFAERPEGSVSTLKIQRTQQEDSAVYLCASSTKGRGQGMVLGEKLFFGSGTQLSVL.

This chain joins TRBV7-2 and TRBJ2-1; D not resolved. Germline V gives CDR1 SGHTA, CDR2 FQGNSA. There are 11 residues in the CDR3. V lost 6 bases and J lost 5, with 5 bases in between. The DNA for the CDR3 is TGTGCCAGCAGTCTCCACAATGAGCAGTTCTTC. It encodes CASSLHNEQFF.

This chain connects TRBV7-8 to TRBJ1-3, with TRBD1 as a possible D gene (5 bases). This CDR3 has 14 residues. CDR1 and CDR2 from the germline V gene are SGHVS and FQNEAQ. The germline V and J ends were trimmed by 0 bases and 4 bases, with 7 bases remaining between them. The CDR3: CASSLAGVGNTIYF. Here the CDR3 DNA reads TGTGCCAGCAGCTTAGCAGGGGTCGGAAACACCATATATTTT.